The rows below give T cell receptor beta chains drawn from one sample of a study of patients and donors after allogeneic stem cell transplantation. One entry per CDR3 protein results from TCRdb running MiXCR on the RT-PCR reads. The table shows hundreds of thousands of distinct CDR3 sequences, with 16% occurring only once. The sample taken for sequencing was blood, either unsorted or a sorted T cell fraction (not recorded which). Every receptor here comes from a human donor who was either an allogeneic HSCT recipient or a stem cell or donor lymphocyte infusion donor (not recorded which). It is not recorded whose cells these are; they may come from a transplant donor. The CDR3 runs from the conserved cysteine through the conserved F or W. A D gene is named only where the DNA matches it firmly. Clone size, where shown, is once, few, many, or a class for clones that have expanded.

few	TRBV6-2/TRBV6-3	NA	TRBJ2-3	TGTGCCAGCAGCTCATATAGACGGGGGGCCTCAGGTACGCAGTATTTT	CASSSYRRGASGTQYF
many	TRBV12-3/TRBV12-4	NA	TRBJ1-1	TGTGCCAGCAGTTTTACTGAAGCTTTCTTT	CASSFTEAFF
NA	TRBV20-1	NA	TRBJ1-1	TGCAGTGCCCGGGCGCCGAAGACTGAAGCTTTCTTT	CSARAPKTEAFF
few	TRBV5-1	NA	TRBJ2-7	TGCGCCAGCAGCTTGGACAGGATCCACGAGCAGTACTTC	CASSLDRIHEQYF
few	TRBV12-3/TRBV12-4	NA	TRBJ2-1	TGTGCCAGCAGAACCACAGGGAATAGCTACAATGAGCAGTTCTTC	CASRTTGNSYNEQFF
NA	TRBV10-2	NA	TRBJ1-2	TGCGCCAGCAGTGACGGGGTGAGAGGCTACACCTTC	CASSDGVRGYTF
few	TRBV5-1	TRBD1	TRBJ2-5	TGCGCCAGCAGCTTGGCCACAGGGGGCGAAGAGACCCAGTACTTC	CASSLATGGEETQYF
NA	TRBV6-1	TRBD2	TRBJ2-1	TGTGCCAGCAGTGAGACTAGCGTTAATGAGCAGTTCTTC	CASSETSVNEQFF
few	TRBV9	NA	TRBJ2-7	TGTGCCAGCAGCGTAGGCCCCAAGGGCTACGAGCAGTACTTC	CASSVGPKGYEQYF
few	TRBV9	TRBD1	TRBJ2-7	TGTGCCAGCAGCGTTGGGGACAGCAACTACGAGCAGTACTTC	CASSVGDSNYEQYF
few	TRBV10-3	NA	TRBJ1-5	TGTGCCATCAGTCCAGGGAGGCAGCCCCAGCATTTT	CAISPGRQPQHF
NA	TRBV30	TRBD1	TRBJ2-7	TGTGCCTGGAGTACGCCCGGGACAGGGTACCACGAGCAGTACTTC	CAWSTPGTGYHEQYF
NA	TRBV6-2/TRBV6-3	TRBD1	TRBJ2-6	TGTGCCACCGCGACAGGGGATCCCAACGTCCTGACTTTC	CATATGDPNVLTF
NA	TRBV6-5	TRBD2	TRBJ2-1	TGTGCCAGCAGTTACCGTCTAGCGGGGTACTACAATGAGCAGTTCTTC	CASSYRLAGYYNEQFF
few	TRBV7-8	TRBD2	TRBJ2-7	TGTGCCAGCAGCATCACCGGGACTAGGAATTGGCTAAACGAGCAGTACTTC	CASSITGTRNWLNEQYF
NA	TRBV12-3/TRBV12-4	NA	TRBJ1-6	TGTGCCAGCAGCGAGACAACCGGCAGTTTACCCCTCCACTTT	CASSETTGSLPLHF
few	TRBV4-2	NA	TRBJ2-2	TGTGCCAGCAGCCAAGATCTCAGGGTTACCGGGGAGCTGTTTTTT	CASSQDLRVTGELFF
NA	TRBV30	NA	TRBJ1-1	TGTGCCTGGTCAGGGAAGGGGAACACTGAAGCTTTCTTT	CAWSGKGNTEAFF
few	TRBV27	NA	TRBJ2-1	TGTGCCAGCAGTATCCCACGTCGTGGCGGGACCTACAATGAGCAGTTCTTC	CASSIPRRGGTYNEQFF
NA	TRBV30	NA	TRBJ2-2	TGTGCCTGGAGAGTGGGGGCAGGCACCGGGGAGCTGTTTTTT	CAWRVGAGTGELFF